This T cell receptor beta chain was sequenced for a study of Graves' ophthalmopathy and Graves' hyperthyroidism. This clonotype has just a few counts. Its antigen remains unknown. None of the included patients had other autoimmune diseases, uncontrolled infections, pregnancy or lactation, as these led to exclusion. Study-wide points: Blood also contained most of the expanded thyroid clonotypes above 0.001 frequency.

Amplified TCR beta CDR3 regions were obtained using RNA transcripts as template. A first-round RT-PCR used HTBI primers, followed by a second-round multiplex PCR. TCRdb ran MiXCR on the multiplex PCR reads and lists one entry per CDR3 protein. The sample lists about 380,000 distinct CDR3 sequences, 15% occurring once. Trimming left V 8 bases short and J 6 bases short, with 15 bases between. In germline, CDR1 is KGHDR, CDR2 SFDVKD. The CDR3 has 14 residues. This chain uses TRBV24-1 with TRBJ2-2; the D gene is possibly TRBD1 (6 bases). The clonotype originates from a woman aged 18-29 years with stable Graves' hyperthyroidism. The specimen was peripheral blood. CDR3 sequence (DNA): TGTGCCACCACTCCGGGACACGGGGCCGGGGAGCTGTTTTTT. Its protein product is CATTPGHGAGELFF.